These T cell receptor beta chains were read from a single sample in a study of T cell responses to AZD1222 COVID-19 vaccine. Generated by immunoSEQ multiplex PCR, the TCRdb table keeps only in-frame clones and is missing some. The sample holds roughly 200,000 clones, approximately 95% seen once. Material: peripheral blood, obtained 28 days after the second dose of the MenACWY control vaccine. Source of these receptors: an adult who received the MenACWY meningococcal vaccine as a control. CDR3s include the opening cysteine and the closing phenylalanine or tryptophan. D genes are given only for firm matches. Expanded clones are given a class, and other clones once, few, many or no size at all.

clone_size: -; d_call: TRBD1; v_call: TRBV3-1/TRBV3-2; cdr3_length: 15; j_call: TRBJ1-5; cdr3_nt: TGTGCCAGCAGCCATGCCGACAGGGGAAATCAGCCCCAGCATTTT; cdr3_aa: CASSHADRGNQPQHF
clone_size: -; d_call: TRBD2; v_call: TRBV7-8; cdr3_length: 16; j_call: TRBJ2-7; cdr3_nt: TGTGCCAGCAGCTTAGGATCTAGCGGGACCGCCTACGAGCAGTACTTC; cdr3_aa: CASSLGSSGTAYEQYF
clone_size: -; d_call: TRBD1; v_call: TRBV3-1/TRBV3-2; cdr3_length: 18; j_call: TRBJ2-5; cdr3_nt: TGTGCCAGCAGCCAAGACCTGGGAGACAGGGGCTCCGGGGAGACCCAGTACTTC; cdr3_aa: CASSQDLGDRGSGETQYF
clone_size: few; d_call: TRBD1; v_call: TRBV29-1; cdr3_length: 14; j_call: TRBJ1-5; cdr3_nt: TGCAGCGCTCGAGACAGGGGGGGCAATCAGCCCCAGCATTTT; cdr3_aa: CSARDRGGNQPQHF
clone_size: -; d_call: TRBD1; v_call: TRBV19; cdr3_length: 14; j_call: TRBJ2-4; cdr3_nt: TGTGCCAGTAGTAACACAGGGGATGAAAACATTCAGTACTTC; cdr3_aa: CASSNTGDENIQYF
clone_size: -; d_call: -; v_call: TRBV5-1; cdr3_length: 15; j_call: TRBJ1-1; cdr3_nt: TGCGCCAGCAGCCCTGGGGGGGCGCAGAACACTGAAGCTTTCTTT; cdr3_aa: CASSPGGAQNTEAFF
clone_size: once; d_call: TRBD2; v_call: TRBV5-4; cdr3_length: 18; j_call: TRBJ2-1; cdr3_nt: TGTGCCAGCGGTGGGTCTAGCGGGGGGCTGAGCTCCTACAATGAGCAGTTCTTC; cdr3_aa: CASGGSSGGLSSYNEQFF
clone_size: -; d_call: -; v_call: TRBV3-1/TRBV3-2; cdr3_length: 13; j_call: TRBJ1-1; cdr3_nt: TGTGCCAGCAGCCAAGACGAGAGAACTGAAGCTTTCTTT; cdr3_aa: CASSQDERTEAFF
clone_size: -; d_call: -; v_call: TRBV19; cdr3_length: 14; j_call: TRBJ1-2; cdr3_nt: TGTGCCAGTGGGCCATATTGGCAACCCTATGGCTACACCTTC; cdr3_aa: CASGPYWQPYGYTF
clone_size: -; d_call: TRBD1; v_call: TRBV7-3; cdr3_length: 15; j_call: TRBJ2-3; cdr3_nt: TGTGCCAGCAGTTCCGGGACAGGGGCAGCAGATACGCAGTATTTT; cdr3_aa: CASSSGTGAADTQYF
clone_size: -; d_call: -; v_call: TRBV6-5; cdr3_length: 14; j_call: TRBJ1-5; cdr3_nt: TGTGCCAGCAGTTACTCGGTAGGGGGTCAGCCCCAGCATTTT; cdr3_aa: CASSYSVGGQPQHF
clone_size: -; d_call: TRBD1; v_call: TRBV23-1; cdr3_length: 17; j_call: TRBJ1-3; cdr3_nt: TGCGCCAGCAGTCAGTCAGGACAGGGTTACTCTGGAAACACCATATATTTT; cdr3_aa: CASSQSGQGYSGNTIYF
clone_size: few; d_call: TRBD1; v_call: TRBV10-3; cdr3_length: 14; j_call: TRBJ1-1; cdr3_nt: TGTGCCTCGATACCGGGACAGGGGAACACTGAAGCTTTCTTT; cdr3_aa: CASIPGQGNTEAFF
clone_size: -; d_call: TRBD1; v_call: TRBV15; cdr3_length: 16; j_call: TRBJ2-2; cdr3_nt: TGTGCCACCAGCACGAGGACAGGGGCGAACACCGGGGAGCTGTTTTTT; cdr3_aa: CATSTRTGANTGELFF